The 13 T cell receptor beta chains in this list originate from one sample, sequenced in a study of cytomegalovirus exposure and HLA in healthy donors. The method was immunoSEQ multiplex PCR; TCRdb's version includes in-frame clones alone and lacks a portion of them. The sample gives about 220,000 clones, approximately 90% of which show up once; roughly 1% is in the top ten. Sequences were obtained from PBMCs. These receptors originate from a woman younger than 35 in good health and CMV-seronegative.

This chain uses TRBV10-1 with TRBJ2-7; TRBD2 matches 14 bases. This CDR3 spans 15 amino acids. V shed 4 bases, J shed 7 bases, and the junction held 6 bases outside the gene matches. Germline V gene data show CDR1 as WNHNN and CDR2 as SYGVQD (reference sequence). The CDR3 DNA reads as TGCGCCAGCAGTGCGCCGGGACTAGCGGGAGTAGAGCAGTACTTC. It translates to CASSAPGLAGVEQYF.

A few counts support this clone. The rearrangement joins TRBV28 to TRBJ1-1; D may be TRBD1 (5 bases). Trimming pared 6 bases from V and 7 bases from J, leaving 12 bases between. Per germline, CDR1 MDHEN and CDR2 SYDVKM. The length of the CDR3 is 12 residues. As DNA, the CDR3 is TGTGCCAGCAGAACAGGTATCCTTGAAGCTTTCTTT. This encodes CASRTGILEAFF. Full variable domain (rest looked up from reference TRBV28 and TRBJ1-1): DVKVTQSSRYLVKRTGEKVFLECVQDMDHENMFWYRQDPGLGLRLIYFSYDVKMKEKGDIPEGYSVSREKKERFSLILESASTNQTSMYLCASRTGILEAFFGQGTRLTVV.

The chain combines TRBV27 with TRBJ1-3; no clear D gene. Germline-derived CDR1 and CDR2 are MNHEY and SMNVEV (reference sequence). V was shortened by 3 bases and J by 6 bases, with 9 bases between the two germline ends. The CDR3 runs 13 residues. The CDR3 here is CASSFGGLNTIYF. DNA of the CDR3: TGTGCCAGCAGTTTTGGCGGTCTAAACACCATATATTTT.

The chain couples TRBV2 to TRBJ2-3; tentative D call: TRBD2 (5 bases). Trimming took 8 bases from V and 10 from J, leaving 10 bases between them. Germline values: CDR1 SNHLY, CDR2 FYNNEI. The CDR3 contains 10 residues. This CDR3 is CASEADSQYF. CDR3 nucleotides: TGTGCCAGCGAAGCGGATTCGCAGTATTTT. Filled out from reference TRBV2 and TRBJ2-3, the complete variable domain reads EPEVTQTPSHQVTQMGQEVILRCVPISNHLYFYWYRQILGQKVEFLVSFYNNEISEKSEIFDDQFSVERPDGSNFTLKIRSTKLEDSAMYFCASEADSQYFGPGTRLTVL.

The chain has TRBV6-5 and TRBJ2-2; D remains ambiguous. The CDR3 contains 15 residues. The germline V gene has CDR1 MNHEY and CDR2 SVGAGI. Trimming shortened V by 4 bases and J by 0 bases, and 9 bases separated the two germline ends. This chain's CDR3 is CASSSLDTNTGELFF. Written as DNA, the CDR3 is TGTGCCAGCAGTTCCTTAGACACGAACACCGGGGAGCTGTTTTTT.

This rearrangement joins TRBV4-2 to TRBJ2-4; 8 nucleotides line up with TRBD2. V shed 4 bases and J 9 bases; nucleotides not matched to a gene: 11. The germline V gene has CDR1 LGHNA and CDR2 YNFKEQ. The CDR3 covers 15 residues. CDR3 in DNA: TGTGCCAGCAGCCCCCGAGGGCCCGGGAGGGGCATTCAGTACTTC. Encoded protein: CASSPRGPGRGIQYF.

The rearrangement uses TRBV5-1 and TRBJ2-3, with 7 bases fitting TRBD1. After removal of 3 bases from V and 4 bases from J, the junction contained 8 bases not matched to a gene. The germline CDR1 and CDR2 sequences are SGHRS and YFSETQ. The CDR3 loop spans 15 amino acids. CDR3 sequence: CASSYRDSQADTQYF. The CDR3 coding sequence is TGCGCCAGCAGCTACCGGGACAGCCAAGCAGATACGCAGTATTTT.

The V gene is TRBV7-6, the J gene TRBJ2-1; D not resolved. Germline assignment: CDR1 SGHVS and CDR2 FNYEAQ. The CDR3 length is 17 residues. Trimming left V 2 bases short and J 0 bases short, with 14 bases between. CDR3 bases: TGTGCCAGCAGCTTATTCAGCCGGCGGAGCTCCTACAATGAGCAGTTCTTC. Its translation: CASSLFSRRSSYNEQFF.

This clone has more than one count but fewer than ten. The V gene is TRBV9, the J gene TRBJ2-3, with 13 bases aligning to TRBD2. The germline gives CDR1 SGDLS, CDR2 YYNGEE. The trim removed 4 bases at V and 2 bases at J, leaving 13 bases unmatched. This CDR3 has 19 amino acids. The DNA for the CDR3 is TGTGCCAGCAGCTCTCCCGGGACTAGCGGGAAGGGTTACACAGATACGCAGTATTTT. Protein sequence: CASSSPGTSGKGYTDTQYF.

The CDR3 reads CASSLDPTGGPRNEQFF. As DNA, the CDR3 is TGTGCCAGCAGCTTAGATCCCACGGGAGGGCCGAGAAATGAGCAGTTCTTC. The chain recombines TRBV11-2 with TRBJ2-1; TRBD2 matches at 8 bases. The V gene's germline CDR1 is SGHAT and CDR2 FQNNGV. V was clipped by 0 bases and J by 7 bases; unmatched bases: 11. This CDR3 is 17 amino acids long.

V and J are TRBV30 and TRBJ1-5; 7 bases are shared with TRBD1. The CDR3 has 12 residues. V gave up 7 bases and J gave up 6 bases; unmatched junction bases: 6. Looked up from germline, CDR1 is GTSNPN and CDR2 is SVGIG (reference sequence). CDR3 residues: CAYTSGGQPQHF. The CDR3 DNA reads TGTGCCTACACGTCAGGGGGTCAGCCCCAGCATTTT.

The chain couples TRBV7-9 to TRBJ1-2; D is perhaps TRBD1 (5 bases). The germline V gene encodes CDR1 SEHNR and CDR2 FQNEAQ (reference sequence). The CDR3 is 12 residues long. Trimming stripped 5 bases from V and 7 bases from J, with 11 bases between. DNA of the CDR3: TGTGCCAGCAGCCTAACCGACAGTGGCTACACCTTC. Its translation: CASSLTDSGYTF.

This chain uses TRBV6-1 with TRBJ2-7; 8 nucleotides match TRBD1. V gave up 4 bases and J gave up 5 bases; unmatched junction bases: 13. CDR3 length: 16 amino acids. Germline V CDR1 and CDR2: MNHNS, SASEGT. CDR3 bases: TGTGCCAGCAGTGGTCGCCAGGGGGCGATGAGGCACGAGCAGTACTTC. Protein product: CASSGRQGAMRHEQYF.